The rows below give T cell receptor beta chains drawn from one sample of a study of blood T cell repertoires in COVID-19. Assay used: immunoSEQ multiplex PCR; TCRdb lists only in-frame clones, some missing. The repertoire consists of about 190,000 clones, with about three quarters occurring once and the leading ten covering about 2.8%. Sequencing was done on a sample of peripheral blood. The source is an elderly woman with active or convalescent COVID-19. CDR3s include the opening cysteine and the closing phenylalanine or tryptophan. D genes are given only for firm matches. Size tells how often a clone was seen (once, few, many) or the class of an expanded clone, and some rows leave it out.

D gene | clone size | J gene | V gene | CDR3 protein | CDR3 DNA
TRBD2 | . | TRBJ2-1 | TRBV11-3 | CASSLASGGAYEQFF | TGTGCCAGCAGCTTAGCTAGCGGGGGGGCCTATGAGCAGTTCTTC
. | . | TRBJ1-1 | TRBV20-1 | CSASRASEAFF | TGCAGTGCTAGCAGGGCCTCGGAAGCTTTCTTT
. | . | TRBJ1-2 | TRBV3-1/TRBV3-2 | CASSPTATNYGYTF | TGTGCCAGCAGCCCGACAGCCACAAACTATGGCTACACCTTC
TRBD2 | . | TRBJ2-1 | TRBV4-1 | CASSQAPGLAGTTSSYNEQFF | TGCGCCAGCAGCCAAGCCCCGGGACTAGCGGGGACTACCAGCTCCTACAATGAGCAGTTCTTC
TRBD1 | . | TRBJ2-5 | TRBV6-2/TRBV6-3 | CASSTGQATQETQYF | TGTGCCAGCAGCACGGGACAGGCAACCCAAGAGACCCAGTACTTC
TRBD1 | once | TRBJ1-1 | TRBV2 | CAGQGQINTEAFF | TGTGCCGGGCAGGGACAGATTAACACTGAAGCTTTCTTT
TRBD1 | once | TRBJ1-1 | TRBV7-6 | CASTPWRGHLREAFF | TGTGCCAGCACCCCATGGAGGGGGCACTTAAGAGAGGCTTTCTTT
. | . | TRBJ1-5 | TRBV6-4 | CASSDNHYSNQPQHF | TGTGCCAGCAGTGACAACCACTATAGCAATCAGCCCCAGCATTTT
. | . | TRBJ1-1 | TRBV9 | CASSPHGGGGDTEAFF | TGTGCCAGCAGCCCCCATGGCGGGGGCGGGGACACTGAAGCTTTCTTT
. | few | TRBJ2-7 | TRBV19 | CASSIGGTSYEQYF | TGTGCCAGTAGTATAGGAGGGACATCCTACGAGCAGTACTTC
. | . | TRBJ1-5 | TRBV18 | CASSPRAGEYQPQHF | TGTGCCAGCTCACCACGGGCAGGGGAGTATCAGCCCCAGCATTTT
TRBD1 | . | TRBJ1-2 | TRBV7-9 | CASPGDRDSGYTF | TGTGCCAGCCCAGGGGACAGGGACAGTGGCTACACCTTC
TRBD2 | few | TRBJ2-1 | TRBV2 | CASNPGGGRSEYNEQFF | TGTGCCAGCAACCCGGGCGGGGGGAGGTCTGAGTACAATGAGCAGTTCTTC
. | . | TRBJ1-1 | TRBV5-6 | CASRQWGRLHTEAFF | TGTGCCAGCCGCCAGTGGGGGCGACTTCACACTGAAGCTTTCTTT
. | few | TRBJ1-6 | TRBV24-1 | CATSDVISYQDRQNSPLHF | TGTGCCACCAGTGATGTAATTTCATACCAGGACAGACAAAATTCACCCCTCCACTTT
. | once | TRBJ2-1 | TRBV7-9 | CASSPRRGSSFF | TGTGCCAGCAGCCCCCGACGAGGGTCTTCGTTCTTC
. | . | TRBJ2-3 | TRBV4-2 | CASSQDEGRGGTDTQYF | TGTGCCAGCAGCCAAGATGAGGGCAGGGGCGGCACAGATACGCAGTATTTT
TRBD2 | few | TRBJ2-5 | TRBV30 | CAWSPGLAGETQYF | TGTGCCTGGAGCCCGGGACTAGCGGGTGAGACCCAGTACTTC
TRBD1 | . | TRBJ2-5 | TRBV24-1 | CATSDIGQGGTQYF | TGTGCCACCAGTGACATAGGACAGGGAGGGACCCAGTACTTC
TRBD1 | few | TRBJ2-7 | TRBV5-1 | CASSLGQSSYEQYF | TGCGCCAGCAGCCTGGGACAGAGCTCCTACGAGCAGTACTTC
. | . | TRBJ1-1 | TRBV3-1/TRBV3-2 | CASSARPEAGKTEAFF | TGTGCCAGCAGCGCCCGCCCTGAGGCAGGGAAAACTGAAGCTTTCTTT
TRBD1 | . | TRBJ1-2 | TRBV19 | CASQPGQPSYGYTF | TGTGCCAGTCAGCCGGGACAGCCCTCCTATGGCTACACCTTC
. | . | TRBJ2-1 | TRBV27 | CASCWGGAHNEQFF | TGTGCCAGCTGTTGGGGGGGGGCCCACAATGAGCAGTTCTTC
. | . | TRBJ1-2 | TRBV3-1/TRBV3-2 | CASSRVPGGTYGYTF | TGTGCCAGCAGCCGAGTACCGGGGGGGACCTATGGCTACACCTTC
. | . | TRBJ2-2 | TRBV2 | CASSVGGGGELFF | TGTGCCAGCAGCGTGGGAGGAGGCGGGGAGCTGTTTTTT
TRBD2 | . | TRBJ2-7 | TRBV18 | CASSPRSGGDEQYF | TGTGCCAGCTCACCACGTAGCGGGGGGGACGAGCAGTACTTC
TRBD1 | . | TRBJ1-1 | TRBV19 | CASSTWTGRTEAFF | TGTGCCAGTAGTACGTGGACAGGAAGGACTGAAGCTTTCTTT
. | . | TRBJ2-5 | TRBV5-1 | CASKLTGHPQETQYF | TGCGCCAGCAAACTCACCGGACACCCTCAAGAGACCCAGTACTTC
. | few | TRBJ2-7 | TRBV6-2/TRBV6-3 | CASSYFQGSEQYF | TGTGCCAGCAGTTACTTTCAGGGATCCGAGCAGTACTTC
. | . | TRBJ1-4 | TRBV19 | CASSIGFGNEKLFF | TGTGCCAGTAGTATAGGGTTCGGGAATGAAAAACTGTTTTTT
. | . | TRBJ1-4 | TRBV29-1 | CSVAGGNEKLFF | TGCAGCGTTGCCGGGGGGAATGAAAAACTGTTTTTT
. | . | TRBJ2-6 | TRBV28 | CASSSSGANVLTF | TGTGCCAGCTCATCTAGTGGGGCCAACGTCCTGACTTTC
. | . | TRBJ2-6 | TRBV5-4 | CASSLDGGALGANVLTF | TGTGCCAGCAGCTTGGATGGGGGGGCGCTTGGGGCCAACGTCCTGACTTTC
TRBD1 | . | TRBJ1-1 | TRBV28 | CASTPGGGSTEAFF | TGTGCCAGCACCCCAGGGGGTGGTAGCACTGAAGCTTTCTTT
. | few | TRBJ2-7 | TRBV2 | CASSERYEQYF | TGTGCCAGCAGTGAACGCTACGAGCAGTACTTC
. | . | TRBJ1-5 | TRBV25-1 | CASSESGGDQPQHF | TGTGCCAGCAGTGAATCGGGAGGGGACCAGCCCCAGCATTTT
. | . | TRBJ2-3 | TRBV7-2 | CASRFMWASTDTQYF | TGTGCCAGCAGGTTCATGTGGGCTAGCACAGATACGCAGTATTTT
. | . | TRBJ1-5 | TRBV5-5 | CASSSVGGAYQPQHF | TGTGCCAGCAGCTCAGTAGGGGGGGCTTATCAGCCCCAGCATTTT
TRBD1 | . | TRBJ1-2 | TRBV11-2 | CASSGGGSGYTF | TGTGCCAGCAGCGGAGGGGGCTCTGGCTACACCTTC
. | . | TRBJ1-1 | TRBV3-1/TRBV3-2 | CASRYSGAPTEAFF | TGTGCCAGCAGGTATTCAGGGGCGCCGACTGAAGCTTTCTTT
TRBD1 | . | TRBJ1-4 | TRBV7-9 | CASSRGQGNEKLFF | TGTGCCAGCAGCCGAGGACAGGGAAATGAAAAACTGTTTTTT
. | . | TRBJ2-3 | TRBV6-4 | CASSPTHRDTQYF | TGTGCCAGCAGTCCGACTCACCGGGATACGCAGTATTTT